This TCR beta chain was sequenced for a study of blood T cells in healthy people across ages. Germline V gene data show CDR1 as SNHLY and CDR2 as FYNNEI. The CDR3 loop spans 14 amino acids. V lost 8 bases, J lost 2 bases, and 14 bases lay in between. This clonotype has just one count. Through a sample-barcoded 5' primer and a J-beta primer mix, a second PCR was run for about 6 to 12 cycles. All samples gave at least 2.5 million CDR3-containing paired-end reads. TCRdb itself ran the 5' RACE reads through MiXCR, one entry per CDR3 protein. The table has around 710,000 distinct CDR3 sequences, roughly 47% seen once; the top ten hold 20% to 25%.

Sequenced: blood. The V call is TRBV2, the J call TRBJ2-3; a possible D gene is TRBD1 (6 bases). This receptor was obtained from an older woman in good health. The CDR3 loop reads CASLDRLATDTQYF. The CDR3 nucleotides are TGTGCCAGCCTTGACAGGTTAGCCACAGATACGCAGTATTTT. Full variable domain (missing parts from reference TRBV2 and TRBJ2-3): EPEVTQTPSHQVTQMGQEVILRCVPISNHLYFYWYRQILGQKVEFLVSFYNNEISEKSEIFDDQFSVERPDGSNFTLKIRSTKLEDSAMYFCASLDRLATDTQYFGPGTRLTVL.